These 26 T cell receptor beta chains share one sample of origin, sequenced in a study of Tregs in tolerant kidney transplant recipients. Using immunoSEQ multiplex PCR, the repertoire was profiled, and TCRdb retains in-frame clones only, with some absent. Of tens of thousands of clones listed, over 70% were seen once; the top ten hold roughly 26%. Recipients received nonmyeloablative bone marrow transplants from related graft donors, with transient mixed chimerism. The material sequenced was CD8+ T cells from blood (PBMCs), taken 6 months after the transplant. The receptors come from a human patient who received a combined kidney and bone marrow transplant. The graft donor may account for some of the T cells.

This chain uses TRBV13 with TRBJ2-1; D might be TRBD1 (5 bases). Germline V gives CDR1 PRHDT, CDR2 FYEKMQ (reference sequence). The CDR3 extends over 19 amino acids. V lost 5 bases and J 5 bases, leaving 28 bases between the germline ends. The CDR3 nucleotides are TGTGCCAGCAGCCCCTCGTTTAGTTCCCAGGGCCCCTACGACAATGAGCAGTTCTTC. It is translated as CASSPSFSSQGPYDNEQFF. Complete variable domain (other parts from reference TRBV13 and TRBJ2-1): AAGVIQSPRHLIKEKRETATLKCYPIPRHDTVYWYQQGPGQDPQFLISFYEKMQSDKGSIPDRFSAQQFSDYHSELNMSSLELGDSALYFCASSPSFSSQGPYDNEQFFGPGTRLTVL.

The chain links TRBV28 to TRBJ2-3, with 8 bases identical to TRBD2. With V trimmed by 4 bases and J by 0 bases, 9 bases remained unmatched. CDR1 and CDR2 (germline): MDHEN, SYDVKM. CDR3 length: 17 residues. The CDR3 region is CASSSNWRGDSTDTQYF. The CDR3 coding sequence is TGTGCCAGCAGTTCAAATTGGCGGGGGGATAGCACAGATACGCAGTATTTT.

The chain joins TRBV7-8 to TRBJ2-3; 14 nucleotides agree with TRBD2. Germline V gives CDR1 SGHVS, CDR2 FQNEAQ. V was clipped by 4 bases and J by 1 base; unmatched bases: 13. The CDR3 extends over 20 amino acids. The CDR3 nucleotides are TGTGCCAGCAGCTCCCCCGGACTAGCGGGGGGCCGGTATGGCACAGATACGCAGTATTTT. This gives the protein CASSSPGLAGGRYGTDTQYF. The variable domain in full, completed from reference TRBV7-8 and TRBJ2-3, reads GAGVSQSPRYKVAKRGQDVALRCDPISGHVSLFWYQQALGQGPEFLTYFQNEAQLDKSGLPSDRFFAERPEGSVSTLKIQRTQQEDSAVYLCASSSPGLAGGRYGTDTQYFGPGTRLTVL.

V usage is TRBV6-1 and J usage is TRBJ2-7; TRBD2 might be the D (6 bases). The germline V gene has CDR1 MNHNS and CDR2 SASEGT. The ends were cut back, 8 bases at V and 3 bases at J, with 20 bases in the middle. The CDR3 is made up of 15 amino acids. The CDR3 DNA follows: TGTGCCAGCGGCGCCTCGGGAGTAATAGGCTACGAGCAGTACTTC. Translating it yields CASGASGVIGYEQYF.

Here the CDR3 reads CASSLELASNTGELFF. In DNA form, the CDR3 reads TGTGCCAGCAGCTTGGAGCTAGCGTCGAACACCGGGGAGCTGTTTTTT. The chain joins TRBV5-5 to TRBJ2-2; D perhaps matches TRBD2 (6 bases). The CDR3 sequence is 16 residues long. The germline V gene encodes CDR1 SGHKS and CDR2 YYEKEE (reference sequence). The germline V and J ends were trimmed by 0 bases and 0 bases, with 9 bases remaining between them.

This clone was counted once. This rearrangement joins TRBV20-1 to TRBJ1-1, with D hard to call. Germline-derived CDR1 and CDR2 are DFQATT and SNEGSKA (reference sequence). The CDR3 has 11 amino acids. V was cut by 5 bases and J by 2 bases, with 6 bases left in between. CDR3 DNA sequence: TGCAGTGCTTGGCTTAACACTGAAGCTTTCTTT. It yields the protein CSAWLNTEAFF.

This rearrangement joins TRBV19 to TRBJ1-2, with D perhaps TRBD1 (6 bases). The CDR3 contains 14 residues. The germline gives CDR1 LNHDA, CDR2 SQIVND (reference sequence). V was shortened by 8 bases and J by 6 bases, with 19 bases between the two germline ends. The CDR3 DNA is TGTGCCAGTTGGAACAGGGTACCGCGTCATGGCTACACCTTC. It codes for CASWNRVPRHGYTF.

This rearrangement joins TRBV27 to TRBJ2-2; D gene uncertain. Germline CDR1 MNHEY, CDR2 SMNVEV (reference sequence). Between the trimmed V and J ends, which lost 1 base and 6 bases, there was a span of 3 bases. The CDR3 sequence is 12 residues long. CDR3 residues: CASSLLAGELFF. The CDR3 DNA sequence: TGTGCCAGCAGTTTATTAGCCGGGGAGCTGTTTTTT.

The chain combines TRBV4-2 with TRBJ1-2; 7 bases align to TRBD1. V lost 5 bases and J lost 6; bases outside the gene matches: 9. The CDR3 is 14 residues long. The germline gives CDR1 LGHNA, CDR2 YNFKEQ. This CDR3 reads CASSGKTGRDGYTF. In nucleotides, the CDR3 is TGTGCCAGCAGCGGGAAGACAGGGCGCGATGGCTACACCTTC.

The V call is TRBV4-3, the J call TRBJ2-1; 8 nucleotides match TRBD2. V shed 4 bases, J shed 3 bases, and the junction held 8 bases outside the gene matches. CDR1 LGHNA and CDR2 YSLEER come from the germline V gene. CDR3 length equals 16 residues. The CDR3 protein is CASSPTGRGNYNEQFF. The CDR3 DNA reads TGCGCCAGCAGCCCCACCGGGAGGGGTAACTACAATGAGCAGTTCTTC.

V gene TRBV9 combines with J gene TRBJ2-7; D gene unclear. In germline, CDR1 is SGDLS, CDR2 YYNGEE. V was cut by 0 bases and J by 3 bases, with 7 bases left in between. This CDR3 contains 13 residues. The DNA for the CDR3 is TGTGCCAGCAGCGTAGCTAGTGACTACGAGCAGTACTTC. Translating gives CASSVASDYEQYF.

This clone is categorized as medium-sized. The chain is built from TRBV19 and TRBJ1-4; D is uncertain. Per germline, CDR1 LNHDA and CDR2 SQIVND (reference sequence). V was pared by 1 base and J by 13 bases, with 10 bases between. The length of the CDR3 is 12 residues. The CDR3 sequence: CASSIGSSGLFF. The CDR3 bases are TGTGCCAGTAGTATAGGCTCCAGTGGACTGTTTTTT.

The CDR3 spells CASSVSGGNEQFF. The CDR3, as DNA: TGTGCCAGCAGCGTTAGCGGGGGGAATGAGCAGTTCTTC. V usage is TRBV11-1 and J usage is TRBJ2-1; 10 nucleotides match TRBD2. Germline loops: CDR1 SGHAT, CDR2 FQDESV (reference sequence). CDR3 length: 13 amino acids. V shed 5 bases, J shed 7 bases, and the junction held 2 bases outside the gene matches.

The V gene is TRBV28, the J gene TRBJ1-2; D is ambiguous. The CDR3 loop spans 13 amino acids. Germline V gives CDR1 MDHEN, CDR2 SYDVKM. With 2 bases removed from V and 4 bases from J, the gap between germline ends came to 8 bases. This CDR3 reads CASSLIISYGYTF. CDR3 DNA: TGTGCCAGCAGTTTAATTATTAGCTATGGCTACACCTTC.

The V and J genes are TRBV18 and TRBJ2-1, with D possibly matching TRBD1 (6 bases). This CDR3 contains 13 residues. Germline assignment: CDR1 KGHSH and CDR2 LQKENI. The V gene lost 3 bases and the J gene lost 9 bases, with 12 bases spanning the gap. DNA for the CDR3: TGTGCCAGCTCACCGGGTCCCAGGGGTGAGCAGTTCTTC. Residues: CASSPGPRGEQFF.

This clone has a single count. The rearrangement uses TRBV7-6 and TRBJ2-2; D may be TRBD1 (5 bases). CDR1 is SGHVS, CDR2 FNYEAQ, per germline. The CDR3 consists of 15 residues. V was trimmed by 1 base and J by 3 bases, leaving 9 bases between them. The CDR3 DNA sequence: TGTGCCAGCAGCTTAGGGCAGGGCCACACCGGGGAGCTGTTTTTT. Residues: CASSLGQGHTGELFF.

The chain recombines TRBV5-1 with TRBJ2-1, with 7 bases fitting TRBD1. V was clipped by 2 bases and J by 5 bases; unmatched bases: 7. CDR3 length: 15 amino acids. Germline CDR1 reads SGHRS; CDR2 reads YFSETQ. The CDR3 is CASSFYDRVNNEQFF. In DNA form, the CDR3 reads TGCGCCAGCAGCTTTTACGACAGGGTCAACAATGAGCAGTTCTTC.

The genes are TRBV4-3 and TRBJ2-5; D is perhaps TRBD1 (5 bases). The CDR3 spans 15 residues. The V end lost 1 base, the J end lost 5 bases, and 14 bases lay between the germline ends. The germline V gene encodes CDR1 LGHNA and CDR2 YSLEER. CDR3 in DNA: TGCGCCAGCAGCCAAGGCAGGGCCCTTGGGGAGACCCAGTACTTC. It specifies CASSQGRALGETQYF.

This clone appeared once. The rearrangement joins TRBV7-9 to TRBJ2-7; D may be TRBD2 (6 bases). The germline gives CDR1 SEHNR, CDR2 FQNEAQ (reference sequence). Trimming took 3 bases from V and 0 from J, leaving 9 bases between them. This CDR3 comprises 14 residues. The CDR3 protein is CASSFSGSSYEQYF. The DNA of the CDR3 is TGTGCCAGCAGCTTTTCCGGGAGCTCCTACGAGCAGTACTTC.

The DNA for the CDR3 is TGTGCCAGCAGCTTGGGACAGGGGGGGGGCAATGAGCAGTTCTTC. Encoded protein: CASSLGQGGGNEQFF. The chain recombines TRBV11-2 with TRBJ2-1, with 11 bases that match TRBD1. Germline lookup yields CDR1 SGHAT and CDR2 FQNNGV. The length of the CDR3 is 15 residues. V shed 3 bases, J shed 6 bases, and the junction held 4 bases outside the gene matches.

This clone was counted only a few times. V and J are TRBV11-2 and TRBJ1-2; the D is unclear. Trimming pared 5 bases from V and 5 bases from J, leaving 15 bases between. Germline V gene sequence: CDR1 SGHAT, CDR2 FQNNGV. The CDR3 sequence is 14 residues long. The CDR3 sequence: CASSVGGGEYGYTF. DNA of the CDR3: TGTGCCAGCAGCGTAGGCGGAGGAGAGTATGGCTACACCTTC.

This chain joins TRBV14 and TRBJ2-1; possibly TRBD2 for D (7 bases). V lost 0 bases, J lost 6 bases, and 12 bases lay in between. The CDR3 is 15 residues long. Germline-derived CDR1 and CDR2 are SGHDN and FVKESK. Here the CDR3 reads CASSQDLAGANEQFF. Here the CDR3 DNA reads TGTGCCAGCAGCCAAGACTTGGCGGGGGCCAATGAGCAGTTCTTC.

This chain links TRBV4-1 with TRBJ2-1; 10 bases match TRBD2. V lost 4 bases and J lost 4; bases outside the gene matches: 7. The CDR3 covers 16 residues. Germline CDR1 reads MGHRA; CDR2 reads YSYEKL. CDR3 nucleotides: TGCGCCAGCAGCCCAGTAGCGGGAGGCTTATACAATGAGCAGTTCTTC. Translation gives CASSPVAGGLYNEQFF.

The sample holds one count of this clone. The chain employs TRBV6-5 and TRBJ2-3; 9 bases agree with TRBD1. This CDR3 contains 15 residues. Germline CDR1 MNHEY, CDR2 SVGAGI. Unmatched junction bases numbered 8, after V lost 8 bases and J lost 2 bases. The chain's CDR3 is CASVGGTGPTDTQYF. Here the CDR3 DNA reads TGTGCCAGCGTAGGGGGGACAGGGCCCACAGATACGCAGTATTTT.

CDR3 sequence reads: CASRRGRYNEQFF. CDR3 nucleotides: TGTGCCAGCAGGAGAGGGAGGTACAATGAGCAGTTCTTC. This sequence joins TRBV27 and TRBJ2-1, with D perhaps matching TRBD2 (6 bases). Germline assignment: CDR1 MNHEY and CDR2 SMNVEV (reference sequence). The CDR3 runs 13 residues. The ends were cut back, 6 bases at V and 4 bases at J, with 10 bases in the middle.

V gene TRBV12-5 combines with J gene TRBJ2-7; the match to TRBD1 covers 7 bases. The CDR3 runs to 15 residues. Looked up from germline, CDR1 is LGHNT and CDR2 is FRNRAP. Germline trimming cut 4 bases from V and 3 bases from J; bases unmatched to any gene: 9. The CDR3 reads CASGSPDRESYEQYF. DNA for the CDR3: TGTGCTAGTGGTTCCCCCGACAGGGAAAGCTACGAGCAGTACTTC.